Here is one TCR beta chain with its context. What it recognizes is unknown. The sample is drawn from a study of radiation and T cells in renal cell carcinoma. Study results and limitations: No pretreatment tumor biopsies were available for baseline clonotypes. In blood, top tumor clones expanded by 2 weeks, shrinking by 4.

V lost 1 base, J lost 2 bases, and 17 bases lay in between. This CDR3 region has 17 residues. From germline, CDR1 is MGHRA and CDR2 YSYEKL. Data came from immunoSEQ multiplex PCR; TCRdb stores just in-frame clones and leaves some out. The sample yields just over 150,000 clones, about 87% seen once. Time point meaning: blood 2 weeks post-SBRT. Treatment reported: 15 Gy SBRT to primary tumor, nephrectomy 4 weeks later. The tumor was a clear cell renal cell carcinoma. The V and J genes are TRBV4-1 and TRBJ1-1, with D hard to call. The receptor comes from a woman aged 45 to 65 with renal cell carcinoma. The sequenced sample was blood, obtained from a patient whose treatment included radiotherapy and nephrectomy. CDR3 DNA: TGCGCCAGCAGCCAAGTTTTTTCAGGCACCTTAAACACTGAAGCTTTCTTT. Protein sequence: CASSQVFSGTLNTEAFF.